The TCR beta chain described here comes from a study of cytomegalovirus exposure and HLA in healthy donors. With 60 Vbeta and 13 Jbeta primers, the PCR was carried out. Some clones are missing from TCRdb's copy, which holds only in-frame ones; the method was immunoSEQ multiplex PCR. This sample's clone table lists around 150,000 clones. Per the germline V gene, CDR1 is SNHLY and CDR2 is FYNNEI. The CDR3 spans 13 residues. V was cut by 8 bases and J by 0 bases, with 10 bases left in between. Input material: PBMCs. The V gene is TRBV2, the J gene TRBJ1-1, with D possibly TRBD1 on 6 matching bases. The receptor was isolated from a man aged 35-49 years in good health and CMV-seronegative. CDR3 protein: CASEAGVNTEAFF. The CDR3 nucleotides are TGTGCCAGCGAGGCAGGGGTGAACACTGAAGCTTTCTTT.